The clone carrying this T cell receptor beta chain was seen more than once but under ten times. Its target is unknown. These data are taken from a study of shared clonotypes between healthy human individuals. Overall study results and limits: Non-shared clonotypes displayed generation probabilities falling below those of clonotypes present in all four donors. The represented genetic and exposure-history diversity was limited by the small number of donors.

It was across several immunoSEQ plates that each subset's genomic DNA was evenly split. The data were produced by immunoSEQ multiplex PCR, yet TCRdb's version contains in-frame clones alone and is incomplete. The sample consists of approximately 350,000 clones, roughly 70% of them appearing once. A CD45RA+ naive subset and a CD45RA-negative memory subset were split from CD4+ cells. V lost 3 bases and J lost 6, with 9 bases in between. The CDR3 sequence is 12 residues long. Looked up from germline, CDR1 is SGHTA and CDR2 is FQGNSA. The chain employs TRBV7-2 and TRBJ2-7; D might be TRBD1 or TRBD2, each matching 5 bases. The source is a man aged 25-45 years in good health. Sequenced input: memory CD4+ T cells sorted from blood. Subset in this sample: CD45RA-negative fraction. CDR3 sequence reads: CASSFSRGEQYF. The CDR3 nucleotides are TGTGCCAGCAGCTTTTCGAGGGGCGAGCAGTACTTC.